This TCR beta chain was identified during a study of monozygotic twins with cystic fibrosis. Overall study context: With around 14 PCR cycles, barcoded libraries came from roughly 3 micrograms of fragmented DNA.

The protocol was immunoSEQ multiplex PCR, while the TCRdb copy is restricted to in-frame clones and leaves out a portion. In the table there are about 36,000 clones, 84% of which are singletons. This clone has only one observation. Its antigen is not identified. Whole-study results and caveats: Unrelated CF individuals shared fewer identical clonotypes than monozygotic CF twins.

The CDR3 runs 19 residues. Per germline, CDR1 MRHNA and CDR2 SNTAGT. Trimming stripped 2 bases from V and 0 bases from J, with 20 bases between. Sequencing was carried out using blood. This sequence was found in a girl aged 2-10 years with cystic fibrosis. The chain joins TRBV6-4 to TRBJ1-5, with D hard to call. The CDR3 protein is CASSDPGLQNSYSNQPQHF. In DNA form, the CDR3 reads TGTGCCAGCAGTGACCCGGGATTACAGAACTCTTATAGCAATCAGCCCCAGCATTTT.